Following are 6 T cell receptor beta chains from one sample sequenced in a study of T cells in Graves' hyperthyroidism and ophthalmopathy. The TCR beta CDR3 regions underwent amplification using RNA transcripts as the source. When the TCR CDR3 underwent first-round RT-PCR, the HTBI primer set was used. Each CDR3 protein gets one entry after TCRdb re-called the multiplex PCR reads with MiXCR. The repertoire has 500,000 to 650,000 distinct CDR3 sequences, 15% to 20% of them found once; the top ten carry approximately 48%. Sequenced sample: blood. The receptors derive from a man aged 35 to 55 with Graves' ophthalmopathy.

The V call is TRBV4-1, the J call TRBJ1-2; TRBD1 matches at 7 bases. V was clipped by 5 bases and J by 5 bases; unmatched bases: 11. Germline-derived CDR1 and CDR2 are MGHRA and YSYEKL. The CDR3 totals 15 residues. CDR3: CASSSIRGQLYGYTF. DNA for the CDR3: TGCGCCAGCAGCTCCATTAGGGGGCAATTGTATGGCTACACCTTC.

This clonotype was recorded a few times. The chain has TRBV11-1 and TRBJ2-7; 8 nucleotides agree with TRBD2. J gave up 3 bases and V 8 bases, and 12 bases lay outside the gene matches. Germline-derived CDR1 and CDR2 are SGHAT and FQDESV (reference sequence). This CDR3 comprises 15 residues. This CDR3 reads CASASQASGLYEQYF. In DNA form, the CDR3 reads TGTGCCAGCGCATCCCAGGCTAGCGGGCTCTACGAGCAGTACTTC.

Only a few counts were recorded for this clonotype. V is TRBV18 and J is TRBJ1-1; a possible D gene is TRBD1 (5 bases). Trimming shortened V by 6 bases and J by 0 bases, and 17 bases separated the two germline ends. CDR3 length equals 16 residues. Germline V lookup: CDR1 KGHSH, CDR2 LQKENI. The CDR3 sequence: CASSQLDISMNTEAFF. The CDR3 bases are TGTGCCAGCTCCCAGCTGGACATAAGCATGAACACTGAAGCTTTCTTT.

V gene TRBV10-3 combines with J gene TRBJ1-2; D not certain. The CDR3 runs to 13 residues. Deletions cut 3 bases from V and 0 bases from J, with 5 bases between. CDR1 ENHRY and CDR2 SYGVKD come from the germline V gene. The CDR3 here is CAISERTNYGYTF. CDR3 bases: TGTGCCATCAGTGAACGTACTAACTATGGCTACACCTTC.

The CDR3, as DNA: TGCGCCAGCCTAGCGGGGGGGCCCGGGGAGCTGTTTTTT. It specifies CASLAGGPGELFF. The chain links TRBV10-1 to TRBJ2-2; 12 bases are shared with TRBD2. Germline V gene lookup returns CDR1 WNHNN and CDR2 SYGVQD (reference sequence). The junction had 1 base not matched to a gene; V was cut back by 8 bases and J by 6 bases. The CDR3 length is 13 residues.

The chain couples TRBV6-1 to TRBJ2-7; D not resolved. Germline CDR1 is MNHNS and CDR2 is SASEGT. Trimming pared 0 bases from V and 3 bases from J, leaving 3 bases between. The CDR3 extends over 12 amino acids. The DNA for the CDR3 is TGTGCCAGCAGTGAAGCGTTCTACGAGCAGTACTTC. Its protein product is CASSEAFYEQYF.